One and the same sample provided the 26 T cell receptor beta chains below, sequenced in a study of cytomegalovirus exposure and HLA in healthy donors. Repertoires were generated with immunoSEQ multiplex PCR, while TCRdb's copy carries only in-frame clones and drops some. The sample has about 160,000 clones, about nine tenths seen once. Sequenced: PBMCs. Receptors originate from a woman aged 25 to 39 in good health and CMV-seronegative.

The chain couples TRBV11-2 to TRBJ1-1; D might be TRBD1 (5 bases). V was clipped by 5 bases and J by 3 bases, with 10 bases between them. Germline CDR1 reads SGHAT; CDR2 reads FQNNGV. This CDR3 comprises 13 residues. CDR3 nucleotide sequence: TGTGCCAGCAGCATTCACAGGTACACTGAAGCTTTCTTT. It is translated as CASSIHRYTEAFF.

This clone appeared a few times. This sample includes further DNA sequences coding for the same CDR3. The chain has TRBV18 and TRBJ2-7; possible D gene TRBD1, 6 bases. Trimming took off 3 bases at V and 3 bases at J, with 9 bases between the two ends. The CDR3 runs to 13 residues. The V gene's germline CDR1 is KGHSH and CDR2 LQKENI. CDR3: CASSPRRGYEQYF. The CDR3 bases are TGTGCCAGCTCACCGCGCAGGGGCTACGAGCAGTACTTC.

The chain is built from TRBV29-1 and TRBJ2-7, with 12 bases identical to TRBD2. Per the germline V gene, CDR1 is SQVTM and CDR2 is ANQGSEA. The length of the CDR3 is 16 residues. V trimming: 1 base; J trimming: 4 bases; junction bases outside the gene matches: 8. The CDR3 sequence is CSVEGPASGGDYEQYF. The CDR3 nucleotides read TGCAGCGTTGAAGGGCCTGCTAGCGGGGGGGATTACGAGCAGTACTTC.

This chain connects TRBV7-9 to TRBJ1-1, with TRBD1 matching 10 bases. Germline loops: CDR1 SEHNR, CDR2 FQNEAQ (reference sequence). The CDR3 is 13 residues long. J gave up 5 bases and V 5 bases, and 2 bases lay outside the gene matches. As DNA, the CDR3 is TGTGCCAGCAGCCGGACAGGGGGTACTGAAGCTTTCTTT. Its protein product is CASSRTGGTEAFF.

V and J are TRBV7-6 and TRBJ2-7; D may be TRBD2 (5 bases). The CDR3 spans 15 residues. V was trimmed by 5 bases and J by 2 bases, leaving 16 bases between them. Germline CDR1 is SGHVS and CDR2 is FNYEAQ. The CDR3 bases are TGTGCCAGCAGCCCAGCGGACGGACCGACCTACGAGCAGTACTTC. Translating gives CASSPADGPTYEQYF.

The rearrangement joins TRBV7-9 to TRBJ1-5; tentatively, D is TRBD1 (5 bases). Germline CDR1 reads SEHNR; CDR2 reads FQNEAQ (reference sequence). V was shortened by 11 bases and J by 3 bases, with 17 bases between the two germline ends. The CDR3 consists of 14 residues. The CDR3 nucleotides are TGTGCCCCCAGAACAACAGGCCCCAATCAGCCCCAGCATTTT. Its protein product is CAPRTTGPNQPQHF.

The V and J genes are TRBV30 and TRBJ2-7, with D unresolved. Trimming shortened V by 1 base and J by 4 bases, and 5 bases separated the two germline ends. Germline V CDR1 and CDR2: GTSNPN, SVGIG (reference sequence). CDR3 length equals 11 residues. The CDR3 DNA reads TGTGCCTGGAGTGGCGAATACGAGCAGTACTTC. Protein product: CAWSGEYEQYF. Filled out from reference TRBV30 and TRBJ2-7, the complete variable domain reads SQTIHQWPATLVQPVGSPLSLECTVEGTSNPNLYWYRQAAGRGLQLLFYSVGIGQISSEVPQNLSASRPQDRQFILSSKKLLLSDSGFYLCAWSGEYEQYFGPGTRLTVT.

The chain uses TRBV6-1 and TRBJ1-4; D not resolved. The V and J ends lost 2 bases and 13 bases respectively, with 17 bases between them. The CDR3 is 14 residues long. Germline V gene sequence: CDR1 MNHNS, CDR2 SASEGT. CDR3 sequence reads: CASSEFFLSFSLFF. The CDR3 DNA follows: TGTGCCAGCAGTGAATTCTTTTTGAGTTTCTCACTGTTTTTT.

The table lists this clone with a few counts. The V and J genes are TRBV7-2 and TRBJ2-7, with 7 bases identical to TRBD2. In germline, CDR1 is SGHTA, CDR2 FQGNSA. The CDR3 covers 15 residues. Trimming cost V 2 bases and J 2 bases; bases outside gene matches: 6. The CDR3 is CASSLSGAITYEQYF. The CDR3 coding sequence is TGTGCCAGCAGCTTAAGCGGGGCGATCACCTACGAGCAGTACTTC.

CDR3 sequence reads: CSARDDREAFF. The CDR3 bases are TGCAGTGCTAGAGATGACCGTGAAGCTTTCTTT. This chain links TRBV20-1 with TRBJ1-1; D gene unclear. Trimming shortened V by 0 bases and J by 7 bases, and 6 bases separated the two germline ends. CDR1 is DFQATT and CDR2 is SNEGSKA in the germline V gene (reference sequence). This CDR3 comprises 11 residues.

V usage is TRBV7-6 and J usage is TRBJ2-1; no reliable D call. V lost 6 bases and J 5 bases, leaving 5 bases between the germline ends. The CDR3 runs 11 residues. Germline V gene data show CDR1 as SGHVS and CDR2 as FNYEAQ. CDR3 in amino acids: CASSLNNEQFF. CDR3 in DNA: TGTGCCAGCAGTCTAAACAATGAGCAGTTCTTC. Full variable domain (missing parts from reference TRBV7-6 and TRBJ2-1): GAGVSQSPRYKVTKRGQDVALRCDPISGHVSLYWYRQALGQGPEFLTYFNYEAQQDKSGLPNDRFSAERPEGSISTLTIQRTEQRDSAMYRCASSLNNEQFFGPGTRLTVL.

V and J are TRBV10-3 and TRBJ1-5, with D hard to call. Trimming took 0 bases from V and 3 from J, leaving 9 bases between them. There are 15 residues in the CDR3. Germline V gene sequence: CDR1 ENHRY, CDR2 SYGVKD. CDR3 region: CAISESGDSNQPQHF. Here the CDR3 DNA reads TGTGCCATCAGTGAGTCCGGGGATTCCAATCAGCCCCAGCATTTT.

CDR3 loop: CASSEVRLVGTITGELFF. The CDR3 bases are TGTGCCAGCAGTGAAGTTCGGCTAGTGGGCACTATCACCGGGGAGCTGTTTTTT. The rearrangement uses TRBV6-1 and TRBJ2-2; D gene unclear. Trimming removed 1 base at V and 4 bases at J, with 19 bases between. This CDR3 is 18 amino acids long. The germline V gene encodes CDR1 MNHNS and CDR2 SASEGT.

The chain employs TRBV9 and TRBJ2-7; weak D call: TRBD2 (5 bases). The CDR3 loop spans 14 amino acids. V gave up 0 bases and J gave up 7 bases, with 14 bases separating them. The germline CDR1 and CDR2 sequences are SGDLS and YYNGEE. CDR3 sequence (DNA): TGTGCCAGCAGCGTAGGGGTAGGAACGGGGGAGCAGTACTTC. As protein: CASSVGVGTGEQYF. The full variable domain, rest sourced from reference TRBV9 and TRBJ2-7, is DSGVTQTPKHLITATGQRVTLRCSPRSGDLSVYWYQQSLDQGLQFLIQYYNGEERAKGNILERFSAQQFPDLHSELNLSSLELGDSALYFCASSVGVGTGEQYFGPGTRLTVT.

The rearrangement joins TRBV4-2 to TRBJ2-7; D remains ambiguous. The CDR3 contains 15 residues. Germline V gene data show CDR1 as LGHNA and CDR2 as YNFKEQ. V was trimmed by 0 bases and J by 0 bases, leaving 9 bases between them. The CDR3 DNA sequence: TGTGCCAGCAGCCAAGAAGGATACGGCTCCTACGAGCAGTACTTC. Amino acids: CASSQEGYGSYEQYF.

The chain has TRBV14 and TRBJ2-7, with 8 bases matching TRBD2. V trimming: 1 base; J trimming: 7 bases; junction bases outside the gene matches: 12. The CDR3 sequence is 16 residues long. Germline-derived CDR1 and CDR2 are SGHDN and FVKESK. Here the CDR3 DNA reads TGTGCCAGCAGCCAAGGAGTATCGGCGGGAGGAAATGAGCAGTACTTC. As protein: CASSQGVSAGGNEQYF.

This chain connects TRBV19 to TRBJ1-5; unclear D gene. CDR1 and CDR2 from the germline V gene are LNHDA and SQIVND (reference sequence). The CDR3 is made up of 14 amino acids. Trimming took off 5 bases at V and 7 bases at J, with 15 bases between the two ends. CDR3 region: CASSFQSDLQPQHF. The CDR3 DNA reads as TGTGCCAGTAGTTTCCAATCTGATTTACAGCCCCAGCATTTT.

The V and J genes are TRBV28 and TRBJ2-7; 7 positions match TRBD2. CDR1 MDHEN and CDR2 SYDVKM come from the germline V gene. The V segment lost 10 bases and the J segment 0 bases; nucleotides outside the gene matches: 12. CDR3 size: 15 residues. CDR3 sequence reads: CATFMVGGNSYEQYF. CDR3 nucleotide sequence: TGTGCCACCTTTATGGTGGGAGGGAACTCCTACGAGCAGTACTTC. Combining the CDR3 with reference TRBV28 and TRBJ2-7 gives the whole variable domain DVKVTQSSRYLVKRTGEKVFLECVQDMDHENMFWYRQDPGLGLRLIYFSYDVKMKEKGDIPEGYSVSREKKERFSLILESASTNQTSMYLCATFMVGGNSYEQYFGPGTRLTVT.

A note on this clone: The sample contains more than one DNA sequence encoding this CDR3. The gene calls are TRBV5-1 and TRBJ1-1, with a tentative D call TRBD1 (5 bases). Deletions cut 2 bases from V and 1 base from J, with 9 bases between. The CDR3 sequence is 14 residues long. The V gene's germline CDR1 is SGHRS and CDR2 YFSETQ. CDR3 bases: TGCGCCAGCAGCTTTGGGACGGCGAACACTGAAGCTTTCTTT. This sequence encodes CASSFGTANTEAFF.

V and J are TRBV7-2 and TRBJ1-5; D is unclear. This CDR3 has 15 amino acids. The germline V gene encodes CDR1 SGHTA and CDR2 FQGNSA. Trimming took 0 bases from V and 0 from J, leaving 6 bases between them. The CDR3 region is CASSLAFGSNQPQHF. The CDR3 DNA reads TGTGCCAGCAGCTTAGCGTTTGGTAGCAATCAGCCCCAGCATTTT.

The V and J genes are TRBV27 and TRBJ1-6; TRBD1 aligns across 9 bases. The CDR3 consists of 16 residues. Germline V gene lookup returns CDR1 MNHEY and CDR2 SMNVEV (reference sequence). V shed 9 bases and J 6 bases; nucleotides not matched to a gene: 12. CDR3 amino acids: CASRDEDRGTNSPLHF. The CDR3 nucleotides read TGTGCCAGTCGAGACGAGGACAGGGGAACTAATTCACCCCTCCACTTT.

This clone was counted a single time. V and J are TRBV29-1 and TRBJ1-1; D unresolved. Germline V gives CDR1 SQVTM, CDR2 ANQGSEA. CDR3 length: 12 residues. Trimming shortened V by 3 bases and J by 5 bases, and 10 bases separated the two germline ends. In nucleotides, the CDR3 is TGCAGCGTTGAGGCCCGGCGAACTGAAGCTTTCTTT. Protein: CSVEARRTEAFF.

The chain joins TRBV6-6 to TRBJ2-1; D unclear. The CDR3 covers 14 residues. Per the germline V gene, CDR1 is MNHNY and CDR2 is SVGAGI (reference sequence). V was clipped by 2 bases and J by 7 bases, with 12 bases between them. Here the CDR3 DNA reads TGTGCCAGCAGTTACATGTCTAGTATTAATGAGCAGTTCTTC. Protein product: CASSYMSSINEQFF.

This clone was detected a few times. The rearrangement joins TRBV4-3 to TRBJ1-1, with 8 bases that match TRBD1. The CDR3 is 15 amino acids. After removal of 2 bases from V and 1 base from J, the junction contained 3 bases not matched to a gene. Germline V gene sequence: CDR1 LGHNA, CDR2 YSLEER. CDR3 nucleotides: TGCGCCAGCAGCCAATCAGGGGGCGCGAACACTGAAGCTTTCTTT. It is translated as CASSQSGGANTEAFF.

The chain couples TRBV7-6 to TRBJ2-1; no definite D call. The CDR3 runs 13 residues. In germline, CDR1 is SGHVS, CDR2 FNYEAQ. V was cut by 1 base and J by 7 bases, with 8 bases left in between. For the CDR3, the DNA is TGTGCCAGCAGCTTAGGGTCGCCAAATGAGCAGTTCTTC. Protein product: CASSLGSPNEQFF. Supplemented by reference TRBV7-6 and TRBJ2-1, the full variable domain reads GAGVSQSPRYKVTKRGQDVALRCDPISGHVSLYWYRQALGQGPEFLTYFNYEAQQDKSGLPNDRFSAERPEGSISTLTIQRTEQRDSAMYRCASSLGSPNEQFFGPGTRLTVL.

The chain carries TRBV6-6 and TRBJ1-1; the D is unclear. Germline V gene sequence: CDR1 MNHNY, CDR2 SVGAGI (reference sequence). This CDR3 comprises 12 residues. Trimming cost V 4 bases and J 6 bases, with 9 bases left between them. The CDR3 region is CASSWGYAEAFF. The CDR3 DNA reads TGTGCCAGCAGTTGGGGTTACGCTGAAGCTTTCTTT.